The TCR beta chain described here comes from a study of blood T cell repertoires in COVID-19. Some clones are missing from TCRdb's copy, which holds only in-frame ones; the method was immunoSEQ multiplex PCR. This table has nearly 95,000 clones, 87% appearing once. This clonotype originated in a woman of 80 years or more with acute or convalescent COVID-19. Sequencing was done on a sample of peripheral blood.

Written as DNA, the CDR3 is TGTGCCAGTAGTACGGACAGGGGCAATCAGCCCCAGCATTTT. It specifies CASSTDRGNQPQHF. The V and J genes are TRBV19 and TRBJ1-5; 8 bases align to TRBD1. From germline, CDR1 is LNHDA and CDR2 SQIVND (reference sequence). The CDR3 runs to 14 residues. J lost 2 bases, V lost 4 bases, and 1 base had no gene match. The full variable domain, rest sourced from reference TRBV19 and TRBJ1-5, is DGGITQSPKYLFRKEGQNVTLSCEQNLNHDAMYWYRQDPGQGLRLIYYSQIVNDFQKGDIAEGYSVSREKKESFPLTVTSAQKNPTAFYLCASSTDRGNQPQHFGDGTRLSIL.